These 13 T cell receptor beta chains were all obtained from the same sample, sequenced in a study of CD8+ T cells in alopecia areata. The treatment here: oral pan-JAK inhibitor, 5-10 mg twice daily. Following RNA extraction, reverse transcription yielded cDNA that acted as the sequencing template. Here immunoSEQ multiplex PCR was the method, and the copy in TCRdb shows in-frame clones only, minus some. The data contain 150,000 to 200,000 clones, 50% to 70% of them singletons. Source: CD4+ T cells sorted from blood, taken around week 50, from a patient treated with tofacitinib. These TCRs come from a human donor with alopecia areata.

J is TRBJ2-3 and V is TRBV2, with a weak D call TRBD1 (6 bases). From germline, CDR1 is SNHLY and CDR2 FYNNEI. Trimming removed 11 bases from V and 0 bases from J, with 15 bases in between. This CDR3 is built from 14 residues. For the CDR3, the DNA is TGTGCCGGAGGAGACAGGCCTAGCACAGATACGCAGTATTTT. It translates to CAGGDRPSTDTQYF. Combining the CDR3 with reference TRBV2 and TRBJ2-3 gives the whole variable domain EPEVTQTPSHQVTQMGQEVILRCVPISNHLYFYWYRQILGQKVEFLVSFYNNEISEKSEIFDDQFSVERPDGSNFTLKIRSTKLEDSAMYFCAGGDRPSTDTQYFGPGTRLTVL.

The chain is built from TRBV9 and TRBJ1-2; TRBD1 is a possible D gene (6 bases). Germline CDR1 and CDR2: SGDLS and YYNGEE. V gave up 0 bases and J gave up 11 bases, with 26 bases separating them. The CDR3 spans 17 residues. In nucleotides, the CDR3 is TGTGCCAGCAGCGTAGTGGCAGGGGAAAGCTTATCGTATAGGTACACCTTC. Protein: CASSVVAGESLSYRYTF.

This rearrangement joins TRBV27 to TRBJ2-1; perhaps TRBD2 as D (5 bases). Trimming removed 6 bases at V and 0 bases at J, with 12 bases between. The CDR3 has 15 residues. CDR1 is MNHEY and CDR2 is SMNVEV in the germline V gene (reference sequence). CDR3 coding DNA: TGTGCCAGCAGCCGAAGCGGAATCTCCTACAATGAGCAGTTCTTC. It codes for CASSRSGISYNEQFF.

The chain employs TRBV9 and TRBJ1-4, with 7 bases fitting TRBD1. Germline lookup yields CDR1 SGDLS and CDR2 YYNGEE. V lost 3 bases, J lost 7 bases, and 9 bases stayed unmatched. This CDR3 contains 15 residues. CDR3 DNA: TGTGCCAGCAGCGCCACACAGGGGTTTGGTGAAAAACTGTTTTTT. Amino acid sequence: CASSATQGFGEKLFF. Filled out from reference TRBV9 and TRBJ1-4, the complete variable domain reads DSGVTQTPKHLITATGQRVTLRCSPRSGDLSVYWYQQSLDQGLQFLIQYYNGEERAKGNILERFSAQQFPDLHSELNLSSLELGDSALYFCASSATQGFGEKLFFGSGTQLSVL.

The chain combines TRBV6-5 with TRBJ1-2; TRBD1 is a possible D gene (6 bases). The CDR3 covers 13 residues. Trimming cost V 5 bases and J 7 bases, with 14 bases left between them. Germline V gives CDR1 MNHEY, CDR2 SVGAGI. CDR3 in amino acids: CASSRQGRGGYTF. The CDR3 DNA reads TGTGCCAGCAGTCGGCAGGGGCGAGGTGGCTACACCTTC.

This rearrangement joins TRBV6-5 to TRBJ1-6; 8 bases match TRBD1. Germline CDR1 and CDR2: MNHEY and SVGAGI. CDR3 length equals 13 residues. Losses at the gene ends were 4 bases for V and 8 bases for J; bases not matched to a gene: 1. The CDR3 region is CASSSTGDSPLHF. DNA of the CDR3: TGTGCCAGCAGTTCGACAGGGGATTCACCCCTCCACTTT.

This clone was counted between two and nine times. The chain combines TRBV29-1 with TRBJ2-7; tentative D call: TRBD1 (5 bases). The CDR3 runs to 12 residues. V was clipped by 4 bases and J by 2 bases, with 9 bases between them. CDR1 and CDR2 from the germline V gene are SQVTM and ANQGSEA. CDR3 loop: CSVGRETYEQYF. In DNA form, the CDR3 reads TGCAGCGTTGGCAGGGAAACCTACGAGCAGTACTTC.

The chain recombines TRBV30 with TRBJ1-5, with 7 bases identical to TRBD1. This CDR3 contains 14 residues. From germline, CDR1 is GTSNPN and CDR2 SVGIG (reference sequence). The V gene end was trimmed by 4 bases and the J gene end by 5 bases; junction bases not matched to a gene: 8. The CDR3 region is CAWKRGREDQPQHF. The CDR3 DNA reads TGTGCCTGGAAGAGGGGGCGCGAGGATCAGCCCCAGCATTTT. Based on the CDR3 plus reference TRBV30 and TRBJ1-5, the full variable domain is SQTIHQWPATLVQPVGSPLSLECTVEGTSNPNLYWYRQAAGRGLQLLFYSVGIGQISSEVPQNLSASRPQDRQFILSSKKLLLSDSGFYLCAWKRGREDQPQHFGDGTRLSIL.

The J gene is TRBJ2-3, the V gene TRBV5-4; D perhaps matches TRBD1 (5 bases). Trimming stripped 0 bases from V and 5 bases from J, with 16 bases between. From germline, CDR1 is SGHNT and CDR2 YYREEE (reference sequence). The CDR3 is 16 residues long. CDR3 region: CASSLGADPRGDTQYF. The CDR3 region has the DNA TGTGCCAGCAGCTTGGGGGCAGATCCTAGGGGAGATACGCAGTATTTT.

V is TRBV23-1 and J is TRBJ2-4; D uncertain. TRBV23-1 qualifies as an ORF whose function is uncertain. Trimming cost V 6 bases and J 0 bases, with 27 bases left between them. This CDR3 contains 20 residues. The CDR3 protein is CASRPRKPQTRILAKNIQYF. The CDR3 nucleotides are TGCGCCAGCAGACCTCGAAAGCCACAAACTCGAATCCTAGCCAAAAACATTCAGTACTTC.

This chain uses TRBV7-9 with TRBJ1-1; D is perhaps TRBD1 (6 bases). Trimming removed 5 bases at V and 5 bases at J, with 15 bases between. Germline V gene data show CDR1 as SEHNR and CDR2 as FQNEAQ (reference sequence). The length of the CDR3 is 14 residues. The CDR3 DNA follows: TGTGCCAGCAGCCTAGGGGGGGCCAGGACTGAAGCTTTCTTT. Amino acids: CASSLGGARTEAFF.

The chain joins TRBV5-1 to TRBJ2-2; D remains ambiguous. Trimming cost V 7 bases and J 0 bases, with 10 bases left between them. CDR1 is SGHRS, CDR2 YFSETQ, per germline. The CDR3 contains 14 residues. CDR3 amino acids: CASGAQSNTGELFF. The CDR3 DNA sequence: TGCGCCAGCGGAGCTCAATCGAACACCGGGGAGCTGTTTTTT.

Turning to this clone: The junction and the germline gene differ at one end; a read error may be behind it. The chain recombines TRBV29-1 with TRBJ1-4, with 7 bases identical to TRBD1. Germline V gives CDR1 SQVTM, CDR2 ANQGSEA. The CDR3 is 11 amino acids. The CDR3 loop is CSVGDSGTVSF. The CDR3 DNA is TGCAGCGTTGGGGACTCCGGGACAGTAAGTTTT.